This T cell receptor beta chain emerged from a study of blood T cell repertoires in COVID-19. Using immunoSEQ multiplex PCR, the repertoire was profiled, and TCRdb retains in-frame clones only, with some absent. This table has about 70,000 clones, about 85% appearing once. Source material: peripheral blood. The sequence was collected from an elderly man with acute or convalescent COVID-19.

The CDR3 DNA is TGTGCCATCAGGGACCGGACAGGGACCTCCTACGAGCAGTACTTC. Protein: CAIRDRTGTSYEQYF. This chain links TRBV10-3 with TRBJ2-7, with 8 nucleotides matching TRBD1. V lost 6 bases to trimming and J lost 0 bases; unmatched junction nucleotides: 7. In germline, CDR1 is ENHRY, CDR2 SYGVKD. The CDR3 has 15 amino acids.